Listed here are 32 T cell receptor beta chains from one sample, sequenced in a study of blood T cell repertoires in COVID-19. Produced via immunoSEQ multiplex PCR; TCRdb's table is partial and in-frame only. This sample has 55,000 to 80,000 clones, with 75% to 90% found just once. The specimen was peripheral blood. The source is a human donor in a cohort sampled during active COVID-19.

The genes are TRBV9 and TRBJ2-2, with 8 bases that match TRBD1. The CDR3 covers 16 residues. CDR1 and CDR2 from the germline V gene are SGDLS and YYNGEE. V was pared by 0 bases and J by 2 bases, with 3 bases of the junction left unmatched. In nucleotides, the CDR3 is TGTGCCAGCAGCGTAGTGGGACAGGCTAACACCGGGGAGCTGTTTTTT. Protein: CASSVVGQANTGELFF.

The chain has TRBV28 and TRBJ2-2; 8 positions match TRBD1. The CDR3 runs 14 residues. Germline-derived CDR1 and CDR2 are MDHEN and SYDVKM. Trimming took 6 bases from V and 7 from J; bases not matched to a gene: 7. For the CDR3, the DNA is TGTGCCAGCAGGATGACAGGGGATCACGGGGAGCTGTTTTTT. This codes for CASRMTGDHGELFF.

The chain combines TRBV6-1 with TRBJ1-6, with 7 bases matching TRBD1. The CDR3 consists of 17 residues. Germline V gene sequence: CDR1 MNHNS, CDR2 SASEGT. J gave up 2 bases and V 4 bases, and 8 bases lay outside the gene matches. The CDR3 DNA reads TGTGCCAGCAGTGGGCAGATCAGGGGGACCTATAATTCACCCCTCCACTTT. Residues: CASSGQIRGTYNSPLHF.

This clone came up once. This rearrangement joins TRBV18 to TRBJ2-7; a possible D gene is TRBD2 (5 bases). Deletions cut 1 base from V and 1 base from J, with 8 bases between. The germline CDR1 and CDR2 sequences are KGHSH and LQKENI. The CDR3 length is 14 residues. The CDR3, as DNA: TGTGCCAGCTCACCACGGGGAGATTCCTACGAGCAGTACTTC. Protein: CASSPRGDSYEQYF. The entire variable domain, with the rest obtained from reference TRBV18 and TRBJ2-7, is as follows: NAGVMQNPRHLVRRRGQEARLRCSPMKGHSHVYWYRQLPEEGLKFMVYLQKENIIDESGMPKERFSAEFPKEGPSILRIQQVVRGDSAAYFCASSPRGDSYEQYFGPGTRLTVT.

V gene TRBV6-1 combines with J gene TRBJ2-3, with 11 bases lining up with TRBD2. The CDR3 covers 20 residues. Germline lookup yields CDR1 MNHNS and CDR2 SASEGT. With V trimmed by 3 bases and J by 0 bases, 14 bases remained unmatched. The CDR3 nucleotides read TGTGCCAGCAGTGAGATGAGACTAGCGGGGAAACCGTTCAGCACAGATACGCAGTATTTT. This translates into CASSEMRLAGKPFSTDTQYF.

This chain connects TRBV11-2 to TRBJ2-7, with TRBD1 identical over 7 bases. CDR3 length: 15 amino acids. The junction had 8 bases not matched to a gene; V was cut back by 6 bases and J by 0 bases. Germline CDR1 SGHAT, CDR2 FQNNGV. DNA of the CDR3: TGTGCCAGCAGTTACGACAGGGTCAGCTCCTACGAGCAGTACTTC. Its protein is CASSYDRVSSYEQYF.

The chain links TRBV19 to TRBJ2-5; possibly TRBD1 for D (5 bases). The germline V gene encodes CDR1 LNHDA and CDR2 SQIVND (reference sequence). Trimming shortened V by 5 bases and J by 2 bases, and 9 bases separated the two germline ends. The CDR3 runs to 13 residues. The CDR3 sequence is CASSAAGQETQYF. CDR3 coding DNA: TGTGCCAGTAGTGCGGCAGGGCAAGAGACCCAGTACTTC.

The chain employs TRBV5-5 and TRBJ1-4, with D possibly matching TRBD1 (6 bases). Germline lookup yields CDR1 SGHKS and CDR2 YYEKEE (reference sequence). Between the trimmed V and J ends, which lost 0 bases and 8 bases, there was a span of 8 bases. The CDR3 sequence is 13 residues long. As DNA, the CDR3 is TGTGCCAGCAGCTTGGACCAGGGGGAAAAACTGTTTTTT. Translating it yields CASSLDQGEKLFF.

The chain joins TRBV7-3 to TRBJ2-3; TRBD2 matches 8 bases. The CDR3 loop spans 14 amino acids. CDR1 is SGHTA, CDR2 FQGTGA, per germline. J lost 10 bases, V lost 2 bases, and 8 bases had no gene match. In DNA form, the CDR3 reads TGTGCCAGCAGCTTAGACCGGACTAGCAGGGCGCAGTATTTT. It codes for CASSLDRTSRAQYF.

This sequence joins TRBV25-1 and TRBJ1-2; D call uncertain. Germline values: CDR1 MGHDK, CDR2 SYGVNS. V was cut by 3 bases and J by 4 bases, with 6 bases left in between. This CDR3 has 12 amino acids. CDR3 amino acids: CASSDPGYGYTF. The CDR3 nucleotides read TGTGCCAGCAGTGATCCCGGCTATGGCTACACCTTC.

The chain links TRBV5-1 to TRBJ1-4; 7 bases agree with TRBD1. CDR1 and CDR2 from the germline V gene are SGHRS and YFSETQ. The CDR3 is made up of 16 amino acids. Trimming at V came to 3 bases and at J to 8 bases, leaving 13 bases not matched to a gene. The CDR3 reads CASSYTPGQIIEKLFF. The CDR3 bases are TGCGCCAGCAGCTACACTCCGGGACAGATTATCGAAAAACTGTTTTTT.

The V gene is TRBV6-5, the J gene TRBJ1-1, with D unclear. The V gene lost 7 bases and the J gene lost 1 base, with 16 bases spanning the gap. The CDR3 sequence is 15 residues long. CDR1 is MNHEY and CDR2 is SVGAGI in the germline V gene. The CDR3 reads CASIGVQAANTEAFF. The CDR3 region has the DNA TGTGCCAGCATCGGGGTCCAGGCGGCGAACACTGAAGCTTTCTTT.

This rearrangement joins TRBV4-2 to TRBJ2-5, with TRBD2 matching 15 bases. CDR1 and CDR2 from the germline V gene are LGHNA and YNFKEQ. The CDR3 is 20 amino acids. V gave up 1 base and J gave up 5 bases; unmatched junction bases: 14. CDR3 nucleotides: TGTGCCAGCAGCCAAGCGAACAACCCGGGACTAGCGGGGGGCCCGGAGACCCAGTACTTC. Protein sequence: CASSQANNPGLAGGPETQYF.

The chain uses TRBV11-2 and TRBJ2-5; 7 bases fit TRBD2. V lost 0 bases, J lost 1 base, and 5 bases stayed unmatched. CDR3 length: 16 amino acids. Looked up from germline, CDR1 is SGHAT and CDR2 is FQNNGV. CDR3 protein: CASSLDLTSSQETQYF. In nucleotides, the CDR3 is TGTGCCAGCAGCTTAGATTTGACTAGCAGCCAAGAGACCCAGTACTTC. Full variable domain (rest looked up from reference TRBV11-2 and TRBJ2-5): EAGVAQSPRYKIIEKRQSVAFWCNPISGHATLYWYQQILGQGPKLLIQFQNNGVVDDSQLPKDRFSAERLKGVDSTLKIQPAKLEDSAVYLCASSLDLTSSQETQYFGPGTRLLVL.

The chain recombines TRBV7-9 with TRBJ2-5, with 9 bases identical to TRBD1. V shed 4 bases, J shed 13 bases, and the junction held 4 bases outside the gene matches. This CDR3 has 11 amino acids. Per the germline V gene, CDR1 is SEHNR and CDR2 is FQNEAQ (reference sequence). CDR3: CASSSGQGRYF. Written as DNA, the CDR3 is TGTGCCAGCAGCTCCGGACAGGGGCGGTACTTC.

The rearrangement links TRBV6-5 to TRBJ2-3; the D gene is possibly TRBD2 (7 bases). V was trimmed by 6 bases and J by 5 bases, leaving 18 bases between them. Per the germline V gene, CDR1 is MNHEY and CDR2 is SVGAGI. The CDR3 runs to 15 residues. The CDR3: CASRSDWGGRDTQYF. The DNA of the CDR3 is TGTGCCAGCAGGTCGGACTGGGGGGGCAGAGATACGCAGTATTTT.

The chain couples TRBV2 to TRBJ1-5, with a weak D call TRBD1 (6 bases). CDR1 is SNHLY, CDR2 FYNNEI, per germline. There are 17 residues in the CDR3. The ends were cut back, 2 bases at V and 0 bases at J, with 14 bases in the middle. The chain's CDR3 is CASSEFEGGYSNQPQHF. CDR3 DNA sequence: TGTGCCAGCAGTGAATTCGAGGGGGGGTATAGCAATCAGCCCCAGCATTTT.

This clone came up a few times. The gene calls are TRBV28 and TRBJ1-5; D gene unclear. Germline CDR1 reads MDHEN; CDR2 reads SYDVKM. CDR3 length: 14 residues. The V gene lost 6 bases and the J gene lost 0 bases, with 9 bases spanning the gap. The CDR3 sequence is CASRPFGSNQPQHF. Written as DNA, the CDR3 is TGTGCCAGCAGGCCCTTCGGTAGCAATCAGCCCCAGCATTTT. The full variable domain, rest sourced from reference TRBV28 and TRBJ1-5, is DVKVTQSSRYLVKRTGEKVFLECVQDMDHENMFWYRQDPGLGLRLIYFSYDVKMKEKGDIPEGYSVSREKKERFSLILESASTNQTSMYLCASRPFGSNQPQHFGDGTRLSIL.

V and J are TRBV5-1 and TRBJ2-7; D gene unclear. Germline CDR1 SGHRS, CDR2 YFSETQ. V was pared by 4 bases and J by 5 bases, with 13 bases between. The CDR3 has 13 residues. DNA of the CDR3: TGCGCCAGCAGCCCAAGTTCGGCGGACGAGCAGTACTTC. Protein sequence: CASSPSSADEQYF.

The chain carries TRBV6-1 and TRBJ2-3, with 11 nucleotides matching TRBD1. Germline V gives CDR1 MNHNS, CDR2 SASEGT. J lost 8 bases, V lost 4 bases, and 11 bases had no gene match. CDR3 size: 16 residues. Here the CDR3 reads CASSAAGTGGLGTQYF. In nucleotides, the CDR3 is TGTGCCAGCAGTGCCGCCGGGACAGGGGGTCTAGGTACGCAGTATTTT.

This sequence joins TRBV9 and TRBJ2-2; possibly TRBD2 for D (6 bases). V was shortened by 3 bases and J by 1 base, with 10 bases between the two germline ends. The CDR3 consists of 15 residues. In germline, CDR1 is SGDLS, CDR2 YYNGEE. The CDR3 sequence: CASSAAAGNTGELFF. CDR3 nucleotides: TGTGCCAGCAGCGCCGCAGCGGGGAACACCGGGGAGCTGTTTTTT.

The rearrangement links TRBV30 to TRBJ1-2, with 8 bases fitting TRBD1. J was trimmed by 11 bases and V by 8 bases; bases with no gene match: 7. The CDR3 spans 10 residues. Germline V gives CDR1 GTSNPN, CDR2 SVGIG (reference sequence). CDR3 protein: CARRQGSYTF. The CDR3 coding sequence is TGTGCCCGGCGACAGGGGAGTTACACCTTC.

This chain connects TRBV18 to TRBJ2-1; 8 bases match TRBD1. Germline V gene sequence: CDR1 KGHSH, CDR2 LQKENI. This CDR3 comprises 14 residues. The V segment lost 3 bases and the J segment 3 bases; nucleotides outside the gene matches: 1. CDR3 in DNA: TGTGCCAGCTCACCGGGACAGGACTACAATGAGCAGTTCTTC. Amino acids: CASSPGQDYNEQFF.

This CDR3 is CASSESIGYTEAFF. CDR3 nucleotides: TGTGCCAGCAGTGAAAGCATCGGGTACACTGAAGCTTTCTTT. J is TRBJ1-1 and V is TRBV6-1; D gene unclear. The CDR3 consists of 14 residues. V lost 2 bases to trimming and J lost 3 bases, with 10 bases between them. Looked up from germline, CDR1 is MNHNS and CDR2 is SASEGT.

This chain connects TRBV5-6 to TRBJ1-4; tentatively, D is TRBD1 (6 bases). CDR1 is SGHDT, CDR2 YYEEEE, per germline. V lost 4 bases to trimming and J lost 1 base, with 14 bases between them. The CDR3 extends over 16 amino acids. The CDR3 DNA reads TGTGCCAGCAGCCTAGCCACAGGGCTAACTAATGAAAAACTGTTTTTT. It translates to CASSLATGLTNEKLFF.

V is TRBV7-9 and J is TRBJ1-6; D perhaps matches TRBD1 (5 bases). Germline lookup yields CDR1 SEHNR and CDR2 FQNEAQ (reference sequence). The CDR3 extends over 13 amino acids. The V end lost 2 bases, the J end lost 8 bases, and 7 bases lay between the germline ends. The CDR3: CASSLSGDSPLHF. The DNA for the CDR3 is TGTGCCAGCAGCTTATCGGGGGATTCACCCCTCCACTTT.

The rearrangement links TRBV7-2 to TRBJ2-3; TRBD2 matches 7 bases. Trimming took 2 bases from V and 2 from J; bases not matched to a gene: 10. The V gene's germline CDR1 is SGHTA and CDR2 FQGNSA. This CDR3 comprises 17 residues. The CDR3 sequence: CASSLNPVGGNTDTQYF. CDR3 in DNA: TGTGCCAGCAGCTTAAACCCGGTGGGGGGGAACACAGATACGCAGTATTTT.

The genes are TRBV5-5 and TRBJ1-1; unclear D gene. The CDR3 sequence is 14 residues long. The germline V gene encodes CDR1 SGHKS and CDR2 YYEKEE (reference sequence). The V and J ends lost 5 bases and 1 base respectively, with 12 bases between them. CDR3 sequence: CASSQNPENTEAFF. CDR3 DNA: TGTGCCAGCAGTCAAAACCCAGAGAACACTGAAGCTTTCTTT.

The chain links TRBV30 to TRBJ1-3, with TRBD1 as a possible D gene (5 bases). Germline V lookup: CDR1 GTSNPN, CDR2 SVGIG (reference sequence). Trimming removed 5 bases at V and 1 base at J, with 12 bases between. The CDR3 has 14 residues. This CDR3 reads CAWVDRWSGNTIYF. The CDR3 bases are TGTGCCTGGGTAGACAGATGGTCTGGAAACACCATATATTTT.

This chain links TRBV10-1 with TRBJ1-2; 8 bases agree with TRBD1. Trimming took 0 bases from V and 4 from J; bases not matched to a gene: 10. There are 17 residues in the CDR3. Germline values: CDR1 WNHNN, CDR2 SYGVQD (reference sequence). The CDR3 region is CASSESRAGGDLYGYTF. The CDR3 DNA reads TGCGCCAGCAGTGAGTCGAGGGCAGGGGGCGACCTCTATGGCTACACCTTC.

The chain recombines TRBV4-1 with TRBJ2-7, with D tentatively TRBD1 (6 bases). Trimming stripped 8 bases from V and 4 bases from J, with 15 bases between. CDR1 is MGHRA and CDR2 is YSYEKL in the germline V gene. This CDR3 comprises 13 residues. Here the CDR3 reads CASAQGPEYEQYF. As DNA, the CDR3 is TGCGCCAGCGCCCAGGGGCCCGAATACGAGCAGTACTTC.

CDR3 coding DNA: TGTGCCAGCAGCCCCCCGGGACTTAGCACAGATACGCAGTATTTT. As protein: CASSPPGLSTDTQYF. V usage is TRBV7-9 and J usage is TRBJ2-3, with D possibly matching TRBD2 (6 bases). CDR3 length: 15 residues. Deletions cut 5 bases from V and 0 bases from J, with 12 bases between. Germline V gene data show CDR1 as SEHNR and CDR2 as FQNEAQ (reference sequence).